The next 32 T cell receptor beta chains were all read from a single sample in a study of cytotoxic CD8 clonotypes in ibrutinib-treated CLL. Here immunoSEQ multiplex PCR was the method, and the copy in TCRdb shows in-frame clones only, minus some. The table includes 40,000 or so clones, about 70% detected once. The sequences come from PBMCs, collected at disease progression, from a patient treated with ibrutinib. The receptors were sampled from a human donor with chronic lymphocytic leukemia.

There are a few counts of this clone. The chain employs TRBV19 and TRBJ2-2; 9 nucleotides match TRBD2. Germline trimming cut 6 bases from V and 3 bases from J; bases unmatched to any gene: 8. The CDR3 runs to 16 residues. Germline loops: CDR1 LNHDA, CDR2 SQIVND (reference sequence). The CDR3 nucleotides read TGTGCCAGTAGGGTGGGAGCGGGGGGCCACACCGGGGAGCTGTTTTTT. It encodes CASRVGAGGHTGELFF.

A few counts support this clone. This chain uses TRBV5-1 with TRBJ1-5, with a tentative D call TRBD1 (5 bases). The germline gives CDR1 SGHRS, CDR2 YFSETQ. Trimming stripped 4 bases from V and 6 bases from J, with 14 bases between. The CDR3 runs 14 residues. The CDR3 loop is CASSPDSGVQPQHF. CDR3 bases: TGCGCCAGCAGCCCAGACAGCGGGGTTCAGCCCCAGCATTTT.

This clone was counted between two and nine times. This sequence joins TRBV10-3 and TRBJ2-1, with D possibly being TRBD2 (7 bases). Germline V gives CDR1 ENHRY, CDR2 SYGVKD. Deletions cut 2 bases from V and 15 bases from J, with 20 bases between. The CDR3 totals 14 residues. The CDR3 nucleotides read TGTGCCATCAGTGAGACCAGCGCCGGGGGGCTTCGGTTCTTC. This translates into CAISETSAGGLRFF.

J is TRBJ2-1 and V is TRBV19, with 11 bases lining up with TRBD2. The CDR3 covers 14 residues. In germline, CDR1 is LNHDA, CDR2 SQIVND (reference sequence). Trimming cost V 8 bases and J 8 bases; bases outside gene matches: 8. The CDR3 nucleotides are TGTGCCAGTGATAGCGGGAGGGCCGGTTATGAGCAGTTCTTC. This translates into CASDSGRAGYEQFF.

The rearrangement uses TRBV2 and TRBJ1-1, with D hard to call. There are 12 residues in the CDR3. CDR1 SNHLY and CDR2 FYNNEI come from the germline V gene. V was shortened by 7 bases and J by 8 bases, with 14 bases between the two germline ends. Written as DNA, the CDR3 is TGTGCCAGCAAATCGGCTGGGTGGGAAGCTTTCTTT. Translating gives CASKSAGWEAFF.

The chain recombines TRBV10-3 with TRBJ2-3, with 8 positions matching TRBD2. The CDR3 totals 17 residues. J gave up 2 bases and V 0 bases, and 7 bases lay outside the gene matches. CDR1 and CDR2 (germline): ENHRY, SYGVKD. The CDR3: CAISESVATSDTDTQYF. In DNA form, the CDR3 reads TGTGCCATCAGTGAGTCTGTGGCGACTAGCGACACAGATACGCAGTATTTT.

The CDR3 bases are TGTGCCAGCAGCTTGGGTTCAGGGTATTCACCCCTCCACTTT. Protein product: CASSLGSGYSPLHF. The V gene is TRBV5-6, the J gene TRBJ1-6, with D possibly being TRBD1 (5 bases). CDR3 size: 14 residues. CDR1 is SGHDT, CDR2 YYEEEE, per germline. The V gene lost 0 bases and the J gene lost 8 bases, with 9 bases spanning the gap.

This clone was counted only a few times. This rearrangement joins TRBV2 to TRBJ2-7; 8 positions match TRBD2. CDR3 size: 13 residues. The germline V gene encodes CDR1 SNHLY and CDR2 FYNNEI. V trimming: 8 bases; J trimming: 2 bases; junction bases outside the gene matches: 5. As DNA, the CDR3 is TGTGCCAGCCGGGAGGGGCCCGCCTACGAGCAGTACTTC. Translating gives CASREGPAYEQYF. The variable domain in full, with the rest retrieved from reference TRBV2 and TRBJ2-7, is EPEVTQTPSHQVTQMGQEVILRCVPISNHLYFYWYRQILGQKVEFLVSFYNNEISEKSEIFDDQFSVERPDGSNFTLKIRSTKLEDSAMYFCASREGPAYEQYFGPGTRLTVT.

The V and J genes are TRBV4-1 and TRBJ2-3, with TRBD2 matching 11 bases. This CDR3 region has 16 residues. Losses at the gene ends were 2 bases for V and 6 bases for J; bases not matched to a gene: 7. Germline CDR1 and CDR2: MGHRA and YSYEKL. This CDR3 reads CASSQPLAGVRDTQYF. DNA for the CDR3: TGCGCCAGCAGCCAACCACTAGCGGGAGTCAGGGATACGCAGTATTTT.

The chain links TRBV6-5 to TRBJ2-1; tentative D call: TRBD2 (6 bases). Germline loops: CDR1 MNHEY, CDR2 SVGAGI. V lost 0 bases and J lost 10, with 13 bases in between. This CDR3 has 14 amino acids. CDR3 bases: TGTGCCAGCAGTTACTCGAAACACGCGGGAGAGCAGTTCTTC. This gives the protein CASSYSKHAGEQFF.

This clone was found once. The chain links TRBV7-2 to TRBJ2-7, with a weak D call TRBD1 (5 bases). Per the germline V gene, CDR1 is SGHTA and CDR2 is FQGNSA. CDR3 length equals 14 residues. V shed 0 bases and J shed 5 bases, with 11 bases lying between them. The CDR3 bases are TGTGCCAGCAGCTTAGCGCTCAGGGATGACGAGCAGTACTTC. Translation gives CASSLALRDDEQYF.

This clone was detected a few times. V gene TRBV4-1 combines with J gene TRBJ2-3, with TRBD2 identical over 7 bases. V gave up 3 bases and J gave up 2 bases; unmatched junction bases: 11. This CDR3 has 17 residues. CDR1 is MGHRA and CDR2 is YSYEKL in the germline V gene. In DNA form, the CDR3 reads TGCGCCAGCAGCCATCCGAGACTAGCCCTAAACACAGATACGCAGTATTTT. It is translated as CASSHPRLALNTDTQYF.

The V gene is TRBV6-5, the J gene TRBJ2-7; D not resolved. The CDR3 contains 12 residues. Trimming pared 8 bases from V and 0 bases from J, leaving 8 bases between. Per the germline V gene, CDR1 is MNHEY and CDR2 is SVGAGI. The CDR3 loop is CASGPSSYEQYF. DNA of the CDR3: TGTGCCAGCGGTCCAAGCTCCTACGAGCAGTACTTC.

The chain employs TRBV28 and TRBJ2-7; possibly TRBD2 for D (5 bases). Trimming shortened V by 4 bases and J by 0 bases, and 22 bases separated the two germline ends. Per the germline V gene, CDR1 is MDHEN and CDR2 is SYDVKM. The CDR3 spans 18 residues. CDR3 nucleotides: TGTGCCAGCAGTTATCGCTACCGCCCGGGATTTCGCTCCTACGAGCAGTACTTC. It is translated as CASSYRYRPGFRSYEQYF.

This clone was detected only a few times. The chain has TRBV9 and TRBJ2-1, with 10 bases fitting TRBD1. Germline CDR1 and CDR2: SGDLS and YYNGEE. The CDR3 has 13 residues. The V gene end was trimmed by 4 bases and the J gene end by 15 bases; junction bases not matched to a gene: 10. In nucleotides, the CDR3 is TGTGCCAGCAGCCCCGACGACAGGGGGCTGGGGTTCTTC. Translated: CASSPDDRGLGFF.

This clone has just a few counts. This chain joins TRBV7-9 and TRBJ2-7; unclear D gene. The germline V gene encodes CDR1 SEHNR and CDR2 FQNEAQ (reference sequence). Between the trimmed V and J ends, which lost 5 bases and 0 bases, there was a span of 11 bases. The CDR3 runs 14 residues. The CDR3 loop is CASSRTKGSYEQYF. Written as DNA, the CDR3 is TGTGCCAGCAGCAGGACCAAGGGCTCCTACGAGCAGTACTTC.

This clone was picked up a small number of times. The V call is TRBV5-4, the J call TRBJ2-5; perhaps TRBD1 as D (5 bases). Trimming removed 0 bases at V and 2 bases at J, with 11 bases between. There are 15 residues in the CDR3. The germline CDR1 and CDR2 sequences are SGHNT and YYREEE (reference sequence). CDR3 loop: CASSLGQGLQETQYF. In DNA, the CDR3 is TGTGCCAGCAGCTTGGGGCAGGGATTACAAGAGACCCAGTACTTC.

In this sample, this clone turned up a few times. V gene TRBV13 combines with J gene TRBJ2-3; tentative D call: TRBD1 (5 bases). Germline V lookup: CDR1 PRHDT, CDR2 FYEKMQ (reference sequence). The V end lost 5 bases, the J end lost 8 bases, and 17 bases lay between the germline ends. This CDR3 contains 14 residues. The CDR3 reads CASSPTVVPGTQYF. The CDR3 DNA reads as TGTGCCAGCAGCCCGACAGTCGTCCCAGGTACGCAGTATTTT.

This clone has a handful of counts. This chain connects TRBV19 to TRBJ1-2, with a weak D call TRBD1 (5 bases). This CDR3 comprises 14 residues. The V end lost 7 bases, the J end lost 4 bases, and 16 bases lay between the germline ends. CDR1 is LNHDA, CDR2 SQIVND, per germline (reference sequence). In DNA, the CDR3 is TGTGCCAGTACCTCTCTCGACAGTAGCTATGGCTACACCTTC. It is translated as CASTSLDSSYGYTF. Supplemented by reference TRBV19 and TRBJ1-2, the full variable domain reads DGGITQSPKYLFRKEGQNVTLSCEQNLNHDAMYWYRQDPGQGLRLIYYSQIVNDFQKGDIAEGYSVSREKKESFPLTVTSAQKNPTAFYLCASTSLDSSYGYTFGSGTRLTVV.

The chain is built from TRBV2 and TRBJ1-5; maybe TRBD1 (6 bases). The CDR3 is 16 residues long. Trimming removed 6 bases from V and 0 bases from J, with 15 bases in between. The germline V gene encodes CDR1 SNHLY and CDR2 FYNNEI. The CDR3 region has the DNA TGTGCCAGCAGCCGGACAGAGTTTTATAGCAATCAGCCCCAGCATTTT. Its translation is CASSRTEFYSNQPQHF.

This clone has only one observation. This sequence joins TRBV18 and TRBJ1-1; TRBD1 might be the D (5 bases). This CDR3 comprises 15 residues. CDR1 and CDR2 from the germline V gene are KGHSH and LQKENI. V was trimmed by 5 bases and J by 6 bases, leaving 19 bases between them. The chain's CDR3 is CASSSRDGWGAEAFF. DNA for the CDR3: TGTGCCAGCTCAAGCCGGGACGGGTGGGGCGCTGAAGCTTTCTTT. Full variable domain (remainder filled in from reference TRBV18 and TRBJ1-1): NAGVMQNPRHLVRRRGQEARLRCSPMKGHSHVYWYRQLPEEGLKFMVYLQKENIIDESGMPKERFSAEFPKEGPSILRIQQVVRGDSAAYFCASSSRDGWGAEAFFGQGTRLTVV.

The V gene is TRBV6-5, the J gene TRBJ1-4, with 7 bases identical to TRBD1. The CDR3 consists of 16 residues. Germline V gene data show CDR1 as MNHEY and CDR2 as SVGAGI. Germline trimming cut 0 bases from V and 8 bases from J; bases unmatched to any gene: 9. CDR3 protein: CASSYSSAGGGEKLFF. The CDR3 nucleotides are TGTGCCAGCAGTTACTCGAGTGCAGGGGGTGGGGAAAAACTGTTTTTT.

The chain couples TRBV28 to TRBJ2-7; maybe TRBD1 (6 bases). The CDR3 loop spans 12 amino acids. The V end lost 8 bases, the J end lost 0 bases, and 8 bases lay between the germline ends. CDR1 and CDR2 (germline): MDHEN, SYDVKM. The DNA for the CDR3 is TGTGCCAGCGGACAGAACTCCTACGAGCAGTACTTC. It encodes CASGQNSYEQYF.

This chain connects TRBV27 to TRBJ1-1; TRBD1 is a possible D gene (6 bases). The germline V gene encodes CDR1 MNHEY and CDR2 SMNVEV (reference sequence). Deletions cut 8 bases from V and 0 bases from J, with 25 bases between. The CDR3 consists of 18 residues. CDR3 residues: CASGKEWGGGRMNTEAFF. CDR3 bases: TGTGCCAGCGGTAAGGAATGGGGAGGGGGACGGATGAACACTGAAGCTTTCTTT.

The V call is TRBV20-1, the J call TRBJ2-7; D unresolved. This CDR3 spans 10 amino acids. Trimming left V 4 bases short and J 7 bases short, with 8 bases between. Germline V gives CDR1 DFQATT, CDR2 SNEGSKA (reference sequence). The CDR3 is CSATNLEQYF. CDR3 DNA: TGCAGTGCTACGAACTTAGAGCAGTACTTC.

This clone was counted only a few times. This CDR3 reads CASTPGGSSYNEQFF. CDR3 in DNA: TGTGCCAGTACCCCAGGGGGTAGCTCCTACAATGAGCAGTTCTTC. The chain has TRBV19 and TRBJ2-1, with 7 bases identical to TRBD1. Germline-derived CDR1 and CDR2 are LNHDA and SQIVND (reference sequence). This CDR3 is 15 amino acids long. Unmatched junction bases numbered 6, after V lost 7 bases and J lost 0 bases.

The gene calls are TRBV5-5 and TRBJ2-3; possibly TRBD1 or TRBD2 for D (5 bases each). The CDR3 consists of 13 residues. The V gene lost 4 bases and the J gene lost 13 bases, with 19 bases spanning the gap. Germline assignment: CDR1 SGHKS and CDR2 YYEKEE (reference sequence). The CDR3, as DNA: TGTGCCAGCAGCACCCTACAGGTGCCCGGGGAGTATTTT. Its protein is CASSTLQVPGEYF.

This chain joins TRBV5-4 and TRBJ2-7, with D maybe TRBD2 (5 bases). CDR1 and CDR2 from the germline V gene are SGHNT and YYREEE (reference sequence). Trimming shortened V by 3 bases and J by 2 bases, and 15 bases separated the two germline ends. The CDR3 spans 15 residues. The CDR3 nucleotides read TGTGCCAGCAGCTCGGGAAGGACTTCCCCCTACGAGCAGTACTTC. Residues: CASSSGRTSPYEQYF.

This clone was detected once. The chain couples TRBV9 to TRBJ2-7; D possibly corresponds to TRBD2 (6 bases). This CDR3 comprises 14 residues. V lost 0 bases, J lost 5 bases, and 12 bases lay in between. Germline CDR1 is SGDLS and CDR2 is YYNGEE. CDR3 DNA sequence: TGTGCCAGCAGCGTAGTCGGAGGGAGCGACGAGCAGTACTTC. It yields the protein CASSVVGGSDEQYF.

The chain combines TRBV4-2 with TRBJ2-3; D may be TRBD2 (6 bases). The V end was cut by 1 base, the J end by 6 bases, with 11 bases between. Germline values: CDR1 LGHNA, CDR2 YNFKEQ. The CDR3 has 14 residues. DNA of the CDR3: TGTGCCAGCAGCCAAGTGGGGGGAACCGATACGCAGTATTTT. It translates to CASSQVGGTDTQYF.

This sequence joins TRBV5-4 and TRBJ2-5; weak D call: TRBD1 (5 bases). The CDR3 length is 13 residues. Trimming left V 4 bases short and J 5 bases short, with 12 bases between. The germline V gene encodes CDR1 SGHNT and CDR2 YYREEE (reference sequence). The CDR3 protein is CASSGRAGETQYF. CDR3 bases: TGTGCCAGCAGCGGCAGGGCCGGCGAGACCCAGTACTTC.

This clone was seen just once. The V and J genes are TRBV5-6 and TRBJ1-2; TRBD1 might be the D (5 bases). Trimming left V 1 base short and J 8 bases short, with 15 bases between. Germline-derived CDR1 and CDR2 are SGHDT and YYEEEE. The CDR3 covers 14 residues. This chain's CDR3 is CASSLWATDYGYTF. The CDR3 nucleotides read TGTGCCAGCAGCTTGTGGGCGACAGATTACGGCTACACCTTC.